These 28 T cell receptor beta chains originate from one sample sequenced in a study of early T cells in non-severe SARS-CoV-2 infection. TCRdb independently ran MiXCR on the 5' RACE reads; one entry per CDR3 protein. Among 80,000 to 95,000 distinct CDR3 sequences listed, around a sixth were seen once. Sequences were derived from whole blood, sampled at baseline. These receptors all come from an adult who was a healthcare worker with PCR-confirmed SARS-CoV-2 infection or an uninfected control (not recorded which).

This clonotype was seen only a few times. CDR3 bases: TGTGCCAGCGGTCGGAGATACGCCGAGCAGTACTTC. The encoded protein is CASGRRYAEQYF. V is TRBV27 and J is TRBJ2-7; D ambiguous. Germline-derived CDR1 and CDR2 are MNHEY and SMNVEV (reference sequence). There are 12 residues in the CDR3. Trimming removed 8 bases at V and 6 bases at J, with 14 bases between.

This clonotype was observed a few times. The V and J genes are TRBV5-1 and TRBJ2-2; perhaps TRBD2 as D (6 bases). Germline assignment: CDR1 SGHRS and CDR2 YFSETQ. This CDR3 contains 14 residues. Trimming left V 5 bases short and J 9 bases short, with 17 bases between. The chain's CDR3 is CASSRESTARELFF. The DNA of the CDR3 is TGCGCCAGCAGTCGGGAGAGCACAGCGCGGGAGCTGTTTTTT.

As regards this clonotype: A read error may be the cause here, since a much bigger clone is one base away. The rearrangement links TRBV5-4 to TRBJ1-1; perhaps TRBD1 as D (6 bases). Germline V CDR1 and CDR2: SGHNT, YYREEE (reference sequence). This CDR3 contains 14 residues. With 2 bases removed from V and 1 base from J, the gap between germline ends came to 9 bases. The CDR3 loop reads CASSLGQRNTEAFF. The CDR3 DNA follows: TGTGCCAGCAGCTTAGGACAGCGGAACACTGAAGCTTTCTTT. The entire variable domain, with the rest obtained from reference TRBV5-4 and TRBJ1-1, is as follows: ETGVTQSPTHLIKTRGQQVTLRCSSQSGHNTVSWYQQALGQGPQFIFQYYREEENGRGNFPPRFSGLQFPNYSSELNVNALELDDSALYLCASSLGQRNTEAFFGQGTRLTVV.

The table lists this clonotype with a few counts. This chain joins TRBV9 and TRBJ2-5; TRBD2 matches 8 bases. This CDR3 region has 15 residues. Per germline, CDR1 SGDLS and CDR2 YYNGEE. Trimming removed 4 bases from V and 3 bases from J; junction bases left unmatched: 8. This CDR3 reads CASSHGLAGEETQYF. Written as DNA, the CDR3 is TGTGCCAGCAGCCATGGACTAGCTGGGGAAGAGACCCAGTACTTC.

This clonotype was detected only a few times. V and J are TRBV11-2 and TRBJ2-1; D is unclear. In germline, CDR1 is SGHAT, CDR2 FQNNGV. Deletions cut 5 bases from V and 4 bases from J, with 9 bases between. This CDR3 contains 13 residues. This chain's CDR3 is CASSPQNYNEQFF. In DNA form, the CDR3 reads TGTGCCAGCAGCCCGCAGAATTACAATGAGCAGTTCTTC. Drawing the rest from reference TRBV11-2 and TRBJ2-1, the complete variable domain is EAGVAQSPRYKIIEKRQSVAFWCNPISGHATLYWYQQILGQGPKLLIQFQNNGVVDDSQLPKDRFSAERLKGVDSTLKIQPAKLEDSAVYLCASSPQNYNEQFFGPGTRLTVL.

Ten or more counts support this clonotype. V is TRBV7-9 and J is TRBJ1-2, with D perhaps TRBD1 (6 bases). Germline CDR1 SEHNR, CDR2 FQNEAQ (reference sequence). Between the trimmed V and J ends, which lost 5 bases and 5 bases, there was a span of 21 bases. The CDR3 contains 16 residues. CDR3 loop: CASSLFPVLQGYGYTF. Written as DNA, the CDR3 is TGTGCCAGCAGCCTCTTTCCGGTGTTGCAGGGGTATGGCTACACCTTC.

This clonotype has a handful of counts. The chain recombines TRBV10-3 with TRBJ1-1, with a possible D match to TRBD1 (5 bases). The CDR3 has 12 amino acids. Trimming took 10 bases from V and 0 from J, leaving 9 bases between them. Germline CDR1 ENHRY, CDR2 SYGVKD. CDR3: CATGTLNTEAFF. The CDR3 nucleotides read TGTGCCACCGGGACCCTGAACACTGAAGCTTTCTTT.

This clonotype showed up just a few times. The chain is built from TRBV7-9 and TRBJ2-7; D perhaps matches TRBD2 (6 bases). CDR3 length: 16 amino acids. The ends were cut back, 5 bases at V and 1 base at J, with 18 bases in the middle. In germline, CDR1 is SEHNR, CDR2 FQNEAQ (reference sequence). The CDR3 reads CASSQNTGTPSYEQYF. CDR3 nucleotides: TGTGCCAGCAGCCAGAATACCGGGACTCCGTCCTACGAGCAGTACTTC.

This chain links TRBV18 with TRBJ2-3; D unresolved. V was clipped by 2 bases and J by 0 bases, with 9 bases between them. This CDR3 has 15 residues. Germline CDR1 and CDR2: KGHSH and LQKENI. Here the CDR3 DNA reads TGTGCCAGCTCACCAGCAGCGTCTAGCACAGATACGCAGTATTTT. The encoded protein is CASSPAASSTDTQYF.

The gene calls are TRBV3-1 and TRBJ2-3; D not certain. The CDR3 sequence is 14 residues long. Germline V CDR1 and CDR2: LGHDT, YNNKEL (reference sequence). The V gene lost 0 bases and the J gene lost 5 bases, with 9 bases spanning the gap. The DNA for the CDR3 is TGTGCCAGCAGCCAAGAGAGAAGAGGAGATACGCAGTATTTT. Amino acids: CASSQERRGDTQYF.

This clonotype was counted between two and nine times. The CDR3 DNA is TGTGCCAGCTCTAGCGCTCACTCCTACAATGAGCAGTTCTTC. Protein: CASSSAHSYNEQFF. The rearrangement links TRBV27 to TRBJ2-1; the D gene is possibly TRBD2 (6 bases). Trimming took off 8 bases at V and 0 bases at J, with 11 bases between the two ends. This CDR3 region has 14 residues. Germline CDR1 MNHEY, CDR2 SMNVEV (reference sequence).

This chain connects TRBV29-1 to TRBJ2-6; 7 bases map to TRBD2. V gave up 3 bases and J gave up 2 bases; unmatched junction bases: 4. Per the germline V gene, CDR1 is SQVTM and CDR2 is ANQGSEA. The CDR3 totals 15 residues. In DNA, the CDR3 is TGCAGCGTTGACGGGACTATGACTGGGGCCAACGTCCTGACTTTC. Its protein is CSVDGTMTGANVLTF.

This clonotype appeared a single time. V usage is TRBV11-2 and J usage is TRBJ2-3; D gene uncertain. In germline, CDR1 is SGHAT, CDR2 FQNNGV. CDR3 length: 12 residues. The ends were cut back, 5 bases at V and 2 bases at J, with 5 bases in the middle. In DNA form, the CDR3 reads TGTGCCAGCAGCGTTGTCACAGATACGCAGTATTTT. Protein: CASSVVTDTQYF.

The chain combines TRBV20-1 with TRBJ2-7; no definite D call. The CDR3 runs 12 residues. V lost 5 bases and J lost 2, with 10 bases in between. In germline, CDR1 is DFQATT, CDR2 SNEGSKA (reference sequence). The CDR3 is CSARTATYEQYF. For the CDR3, the DNA is TGCAGTGCTCGGACGGCTACCTACGAGCAGTACTTC.

The rearrangement uses TRBV4-3 and TRBJ2-5, with 8 bases fitting TRBD2. The CDR3 contains 16 residues. J gave up 4 bases and V 5 bases, and 12 bases lay outside the gene matches. The V gene's germline CDR1 is LGHNA and CDR2 YSLEER. The CDR3 nucleotides read TGCGCCAGCAGCACCCATAGCGGGAAGGGTGGAGAGACCCAGTACTTC. Translating it yields CASSTHSGKGGETQYF.

This clonotype turned up a few times. This rearrangement joins TRBV3-1 to TRBJ2-7; TRBD2 aligns across 10 bases. After removal of 4 bases from V and 7 bases from J, the junction contained 4 bases not matched to a gene. CDR1 is LGHDT, CDR2 YNNKEL, per germline (reference sequence). CDR3 length: 13 amino acids. The CDR3 is CASSPSGRDEQYF. DNA of the CDR3: TGTGCCAGCAGCCCTAGCGGGAGAGATGAGCAGTACTTC.

This clonotype was picked up many times. The chain carries TRBV11-2 and TRBJ1-6; 10 bases align to TRBD1. In germline, CDR1 is SGHAT, CDR2 FQNNGV. V was pared by 6 bases and J by 7 bases, with 0 bases of the junction left unmatched. The CDR3 is made up of 13 amino acids. CDR3 nucleotides: TGTGCCAGCAGGGGACAGGGGAATTCACCCCTCCACTTT. Translating gives CASRGQGNSPLHF.

The rearrangement uses TRBV11-2 and TRBJ2-5; 7 bases line up with TRBD1. The germline CDR1 and CDR2 sequences are SGHAT and FQNNGV. The junction had 10 bases not matched to a gene; V was cut back by 1 base and J by 5 bases. The CDR3 has 16 amino acids. The CDR3 loop reads CASSLASGRQGETQYF. CDR3 bases: TGTGCCAGCAGCTTAGCTTCGGGGCGACAGGGCGAGACCCAGTACTTC. Full variable domain (outside the CDR3, taken from reference TRBV11-2 and TRBJ2-5): EAGVAQSPRYKIIEKRQSVAFWCNPISGHATLYWYQQILGQGPKLLIQFQNNGVVDDSQLPKDRFSAERLKGVDSTLKIQPAKLEDSAVYLCASSLASGRQGETQYFGPGTRLLVL.

The chain is built from TRBV28 and TRBJ2-7; no definite D call. Trimming removed 6 bases at V and 3 bases at J, with 12 bases between. The CDR3 totals 13 residues. Per the germline V gene, CDR1 is MDHEN and CDR2 is SYDVKM. The CDR3 coding sequence is TGTGCCAGCAGGGACGGAGTAAGCTACGAGCAGTACTTC. Its protein is CASRDGVSYEQYF.

This clonotype qualifies as medium-sized. The chain combines TRBV5-6 with TRBJ2-5; D not certain. Germline CDR1 reads SGHDT; CDR2 reads YYEEEE. Trimming cost V 3 bases and J 0 bases, with 0 bases left between them. This CDR3 is built from 11 residues. The CDR3 DNA is TGTGCCAGCAGCTACCAAGAGACCCAGTACTTC. Translating gives CASSYQETQYF.

This clonotype was counted ten times or more. The chain links TRBV5-1 to TRBJ2-7; D may be TRBD1 (6 bases). V was clipped by 2 bases and J by 4 bases, with 7 bases between them. From germline, CDR1 is SGHRS and CDR2 YFSETQ. The CDR3 contains 12 residues. The CDR3 region is CASSLQGYEQYF. Here the CDR3 DNA reads TGCGCCAGCAGCTTACAGGGATACGAGCAGTACTTC.

This chain connects TRBV4-3 to TRBJ2-5; the match to TRBD2 covers 8 bases. The CDR3 contains 14 residues. Per germline, CDR1 LGHNA and CDR2 YSLEER. Trimming cost V 0 bases and J 7 bases; bases outside gene matches: 4. The CDR3 loop is CASSQERGVRTQYF. The CDR3 region has the DNA TGCGCCAGCAGCCAAGAGCGGGGGGTGAGGACCCAGTACTTC.

The sample holds many counts of this clonotype. The chain couples TRBV12-3 or TRBV12-4 to TRBJ2-1, with D unclear. The CDR3 loop spans 15 amino acids. Trimming cost V 3 bases and J 3 bases, with 12 bases left between them. The CDR3 reads CASSFPGTFYNEQFF. Written as DNA, the CDR3 is TGTGCCAGCAGTTTCCCAGGAACGTTCTACAATGAGCAGTTCTTC.

The chain combines TRBV27 with TRBJ2-3; TRBD2 aligns across 7 bases. The germline gives CDR1 MNHEY, CDR2 SMNVEV (reference sequence). The CDR3 runs 14 residues. The V gene end was trimmed by 2 bases and the J gene end by 7 bases; junction bases not matched to a gene: 6. The CDR3 loop is CASSLRLTSYTQYF. The CDR3 nucleotides read TGTGCCAGCAGTTTACGGTTGACTAGCTATACGCAGTATTTT.

V and J are TRBV7-3 and TRBJ2-3; maybe TRBD2 (6 bases). The CDR3 length is 15 residues. From germline, CDR1 is SGHTA and CDR2 FQGTGA. Trimming removed 1 base at V and 2 bases at J, with 10 bases between. CDR3 protein: CASSLMGGVTDTQYF. DNA of the CDR3: TGTGCCAGCAGCTTAATGGGCGGGGTCACAGATACGCAGTATTTT.

The chain links TRBV12-3 or TRBV12-4 to TRBJ2-7; 10 bases are shared with TRBD1. The CDR3 is 15 amino acids. The V segment lost 5 bases and the J segment 0 bases; nucleotides outside the gene matches: 4. CDR3 sequence reads: CASSPGQGDSYEQYF. The CDR3 nucleotides read TGTGCCAGCAGTCCCGGACAGGGGGACTCCTACGAGCAGTACTTC.

For this clonotype: One junction end disagrees with the germline gene, perhaps due to a read error. The V call is TRBV5-1, the J call TRBJ2-2; 12 nucleotides align to TRBD2. Germline V CDR1 and CDR2: SGHRS, YFSETQ. The CDR3 runs 16 residues. CDR3 nucleotide sequence: TGCGCCAGCAGCTCCGGACTAGCGGGAAACACCGAGGAGCTGTTTTTT. Translated: CASSSGLAGNTEELFF.

The CDR3 protein is CSPSKQGNTEAFF. CDR3 coding DNA: TGCAGCCCATCGAAACAGGGCAACACTGAAGCTTTCTTT. This chain links TRBV29-1 with TRBJ1-1; possibly TRBD1 for D (6 bases). This CDR3 comprises 13 residues. Trimming stripped 8 bases from V and 2 bases from J, with 15 bases between. Germline CDR1 reads SQVTM; CDR2 reads ANQGSEA.